These 5 T cell receptor beta chains came from one sample sequenced in a study of cytomegalovirus exposure and HLA in healthy donors. The PCR contained 60 Vbeta and 13 Jbeta primers. Profiling relied on immunoSEQ multiplex PCR, and the TCRdb table lists in-frame clones only, not all of them. The table records hundreds of thousands of clones, 60% to 80% of them present only once. Sequences were obtained from PBMCs. The origin of the receptors is a man aged 18 to 30 in good health and CMV-seronegative.

The rearrangement uses TRBV2 and TRBJ2-3; 8 positions agree with TRBD2. The germline gives CDR1 SNHLY, CDR2 FYNNEI. The CDR3 loop spans 14 amino acids. V lost 7 bases to trimming and J lost 5 bases; unmatched junction nucleotides: 8. This CDR3 reads CASMSGSKGDTQYF. DNA of the CDR3: TGTGCCAGCATGAGCGGGAGTAAGGGAGATACGCAGTATTTT.

This clone was seen only once. The chain joins TRBV4-3 to TRBJ1-1, with D uncertain. The V end lost 1 base, the J end lost 0 bases, and 9 bases lay between the germline ends. CDR1 LGHNA and CDR2 YSLEER come from the germline V gene. The CDR3 has 15 amino acids. The CDR3 coding sequence is TGCGCCAGCAGCCAAGTACAGTCCATGAACACTGAAGCTTTCTTT. Encoded protein: CASSQVQSMNTEAFF.

V and J are TRBV7-2 and TRBJ2-7; 8 nucleotides match TRBD2. J gave up 1 base and V 5 bases, and 7 bases lay outside the gene matches. CDR1 is SGHTA, CDR2 FQGNSA, per germline. The length of the CDR3 is 15 residues. The CDR3 is CASSPMSGGSYEQYF. As DNA, the CDR3 is TGTGCCAGCAGCCCCATGTCGGGGGGGTCCTACGAGCAGTACTTC.

The genes are TRBV18 and TRBJ2-6, with a weak D call TRBD1 (5 bases). The CDR3 contains 14 residues. V dropped 6 bases and J dropped 3 bases, with 9 bases sitting between them. Germline loops: CDR1 KGHSH, CDR2 LQKENI. The CDR3 loop is CASSDTNGANVLTF. CDR3 in DNA: TGTGCCAGCTCGGACACTAATGGGGCCAACGTCCTGACTTTC. Filled out from reference TRBV18 and TRBJ2-6, the complete variable domain reads NAGVMQNPRHLVRRRGQEARLRCSPMKGHSHVYWYRQLPEEGLKFMVYLQKENIIDESGMPKERFSAEFPKEGPSILRIQQVVRGDSAAYFCASSDTNGANVLTFGAGSRLTVL.

Remarks on this clone: Within the sample, other DNA sequences also encode this same CDR3. The V call is TRBV30, the J call TRBJ1-1; 7 bases agree with TRBD1. V was clipped by 3 bases and J by 3 bases; unmatched bases: 4. This CDR3 has 13 residues. Germline lookup yields CDR1 GTSNPN and CDR2 SVGIG (reference sequence). The CDR3 sequence: CAWRFTGDTEAFF. In DNA, the CDR3 is TGTGCCTGGAGATTTACAGGGGACACTGAAGCTTTCTTT.